This passage covers 23 T cell receptor beta chains from one sample sequenced in a study of shared clonotypes between healthy human individuals. TCRdb's table, derived via immunoSEQ multiplex PCR, lists solely in-frame clones and lacks some. The sample shows 2 million to 2.5 million clones, 92% of them seen only once. Sequenced sample: naive CD4+ T cells from PBMCs. Subset given: CD45RA+ positively selected. The receptors shown here come from a man aged 18 to 29 in good health. Some clones in this sample may be carry-over from other donors' samples.

This clone has a single count. This chain uses TRBV2 with TRBJ1-4; D perhaps matches TRBD1 (5 bases). This CDR3 is built from 13 residues. V was trimmed by 6 bases and J by 8 bases, leaving 13 bases between them. In germline, CDR1 is SNHLY, CDR2 FYNNEI. The DNA of the CDR3 is TGTGCCAGCAGCAGGAGGGGCATAGAAAAACTGTTTTTT. This codes for CASSRRGIEKLFF.

The J gene is TRBJ2-7, the V gene TRBV5-1; tentatively, D is TRBD1 (6 bases). The V end was cut by 0 bases, the J end by 5 bases, with 15 bases between. This CDR3 region has 15 residues. Germline V gene data show CDR1 as SGHRS and CDR2 as YFSETQ. CDR3 in DNA: TGCGCCAGCAGCTTGGCCAATCAGGGGCTAGACGAGCAGTACTTC. This sequence encodes CASSLANQGLDEQYF.

The chain recombines TRBV19 with TRBJ1-2; D is undetermined. From germline, CDR1 is LNHDA and CDR2 SQIVND (reference sequence). The CDR3 totals 11 residues. Trimming removed 3 bases from V and 8 bases from J, with 7 bases in between. The CDR3 bases are TGTGCCAGTAGTATCTACATGGGCTACACCTTC. It codes for CASSIYMGYTF.

This chain joins TRBV4-3 and TRBJ2-5; a weak D match, TRBD1 (5 bases). This CDR3 is 15 amino acids long. The germline CDR1 and CDR2 sequences are LGHNA and YSLEER. Deletions cut 4 bases from V and 3 bases from J, with 15 bases between. Written as DNA, the CDR3 is TGCGCCAGCAGCCCTGGGGCAGTCCAAAAAGAGACCCAGTACTTC. It codes for CASSPGAVQKETQYF.

V is TRBV2 and J is TRBJ2-7; D not resolved. Per germline, CDR1 SNHLY and CDR2 FYNNEI. Trimming stripped 8 bases from V and 7 bases from J, with 9 bases between. This CDR3 region has 10 residues. For the CDR3, the DNA is TGTGCCAGCCGGACGGGTGAGCAGTACTTC. This codes for CASRTGEQYF.

This chain links TRBV5-1 with TRBJ1-2; D uncertain. Trimming cost V 0 bases and J 8 bases, with 17 bases left between them. The germline V gene encodes CDR1 SGHRS and CDR2 YFSETQ. This CDR3 has 15 amino acids. The CDR3 sequence is CASSLEVSTRVGYTF. Written as DNA, the CDR3 is TGCGCCAGCAGCTTGGAGGTCAGCACCCGGGTCGGCTACACCTTC.

The chain carries TRBV6-6 and TRBJ1-1; maybe TRBD1 (6 bases). The CDR3 is 15 amino acids. Per the germline V gene, CDR1 is MNHNY and CDR2 is SVGAGI (reference sequence). V was clipped by 6 bases and J by 3 bases, with 17 bases between them. The CDR3 DNA reads as TGTGCCAGCAGGGTTATGGGAGGGGGAGACACTGAAGCTTTCTTT. This codes for CASRVMGGGDTEAFF.

This clone was observed once. The gene calls are TRBV5-4 and TRBJ1-3; a weak D match, TRBD1 (5 bases). The CDR3 has 15 residues. Per the germline V gene, CDR1 is SGHNT and CDR2 is YYREEE (reference sequence). The V end was cut by 4 bases, the J end by 2 bases, with 13 bases between. The CDR3 DNA reads TGTGCCAGCAGCCGGGACGGGGCCGCTGGAAACACCATATATTTT. Residues: CASSRDGAAGNTIYF.

J is TRBJ1-3 and V is TRBV28; D is undetermined. V was cut by 7 bases and J by 2 bases, with 12 bases left in between. CDR3 length: 14 amino acids. CDR1 MDHEN and CDR2 SYDVKM come from the germline V gene. The CDR3 is CASTASGTGNTIYF. The CDR3, as DNA: TGTGCCAGCACCGCCTCGGGTACTGGAAACACCATATATTTT. Combining the CDR3 with reference TRBV28 and TRBJ1-3 gives the whole variable domain DVKVTQSSRYLVKRTGEKVFLECVQDMDHENMFWYRQDPGLGLRLIYFSYDVKMKEKGDIPEGYSVSREKKERFSLILESASTNQTSMYLCASTASGTGNTIYFGEGSWLTVV.

CDR3 protein: CASSQPSGRRAGELFF. CDR3 nucleotide sequence: TGCGCCAGCAGCCAGCCTAGCGGGAGGCGAGCCGGGGAGCTGTTTTTT. This sequence joins TRBV5-1 and TRBJ2-2, with TRBD2 identical over 11 bases. The CDR3 is 16 residues long. Germline-derived CDR1 and CDR2 are SGHRS and YFSETQ. Trimming cost V 4 bases and J 6 bases; bases outside gene matches: 8.

The chain links TRBV28 to TRBJ2-7, with 8 bases aligning to TRBD1. Germline V gene data show CDR1 as MDHEN and CDR2 as SYDVKM. The CDR3 consists of 13 residues. Germline trimming cut 8 bases from V and 3 bases from J; bases unmatched to any gene: 6. As DNA, the CDR3 is TGTGCCAGCGGGGGAACAGGGGGCTACGAGCAGTACTTC. This sequence encodes CASGGTGGYEQYF.

J is TRBJ1-2 and V is TRBV7-2, with 10 positions matching TRBD1. This CDR3 is 16 amino acids long. Germline lookup yields CDR1 SGHTA and CDR2 FQGNSA. The J segment lost 4 bases and the V segment lost 0 bases, leaving 5 bases of the junction unmatched. CDR3 protein: CASSLAGTGVVYGYTF. The CDR3 bases are TGTGCCAGCAGCTTAGCGGGGACAGGGGTGGTCTATGGCTACACCTTC.

V is TRBV25-1 and J is TRBJ2-3; D tentatively fits TRBD1 or TRBD2 (5 bases each). V dropped 4 bases and J dropped 5 bases, with 19 bases sitting between them. This CDR3 is 16 amino acids long. In germline, CDR1 is MGHDK, CDR2 SYGVNS. The DNA of the CDR3 is TGTGCCAGCAGTGCCCGCCCCGGGACGGGAATAGATACGCAGTATTTT. Protein sequence: CASSARPGTGIDTQYF.

As regards this clone: Other DNA variants within this sample encode the same CDR3. The rearrangement uses TRBV20-1 and TRBJ1-1; D not resolved. Germline CDR1 reads DFQATT; CDR2 reads SNEGSKA (reference sequence). The CDR3 runs 11 residues. Trimming removed 0 bases at V and 1 base at J, with 0 bases between. CDR3 protein: CSARENTEAFF. CDR3 nucleotide sequence: TGCAGTGCTAGAGAGAACACTGAAGCTTTCTTT.

About this clone itself: The same CDR3 also results from other DNA sequences found in this sample. This chain links TRBV28 with TRBJ2-7; D not resolved. Trimming removed 2 bases from V and 0 bases from J, with 5 bases in between. Germline V lookup: CDR1 MDHEN, CDR2 SYDVKM. This CDR3 contains 13 residues. CDR3 DNA sequence: TGTGCCAGCAGTTTAGGCAGCTCCTACGAGCAGTACTTC. Translated: CASSLGSSYEQYF.

The V gene is TRBV2, the J gene TRBJ1-5; 7 nucleotides line up with TRBD1. Germline CDR1 and CDR2: SNHLY and FYNNEI. V lost 5 bases, J lost 2 bases, and 12 bases stayed unmatched. The CDR3 runs 17 residues. CDR3 amino acids: CASSTRDTQGGNQPQHF. Here the CDR3 DNA reads TGTGCCAGCAGTACCCGCGACACCCAGGGGGGCAATCAGCCCCAGCATTTT. The complete variable domain, with remaining parts taken from reference TRBV2 and TRBJ1-5, reads EPEVTQTPSHQVTQMGQEVILRCVPISNHLYFYWYRQILGQKVEFLVSFYNNEISEKSEIFDDQFSVERPDGSNFTLKIRSTKLEDSAMYFCASSTRDTQGGNQPQHFGDGTRLSIL.

The CDR3 spells CASSPNWGGYTF. DNA for the CDR3: TGTGCCAGCAGTCCCAATTGGGGGGGCTACACCTTC. This chain joins TRBV27 and TRBJ1-2; weak D call: TRBD1 (5 bases). CDR1 and CDR2 (germline): MNHEY, SMNVEV (reference sequence). The ends were cut back, 5 bases at V and 8 bases at J, with 12 bases in the middle. This CDR3 has 12 amino acids.

The chain joins TRBV28 to TRBJ1-5, with D unresolved. Per the germline V gene, CDR1 is MDHEN and CDR2 is SYDVKM. V lost 5 bases to trimming and J lost 0 bases, with 14 bases between them. The CDR3 consists of 16 residues. The CDR3: CASSLGVLNSNQPQHF. The CDR3 nucleotides read TGTGCCAGCAGTCTCGGGGTGCTAAATAGCAATCAGCCCCAGCATTTT. Full variable domain (remainder filled in from reference TRBV28 and TRBJ1-5): DVKVTQSSRYLVKRTGEKVFLECVQDMDHENMFWYRQDPGLGLRLIYFSYDVKMKEKGDIPEGYSVSREKKERFSLILESASTNQTSMYLCASSLGVLNSNQPQHFGDGTRLSIL.

The genes are TRBV28 and TRBJ1-2, with D maybe TRBD1 (6 bases). The CDR3 has 16 residues. Germline V gene sequence: CDR1 MDHEN, CDR2 SYDVKM. Trimming took off 4 bases at V and 4 bases at J, with 19 bases between the two ends. In DNA form, the CDR3 reads TGTGCCAGCAGTTCCCGGGGGGAACAGGGAGCCTATGGCTACACCTTC. This translates into CASSSRGEQGAYGYTF.

V is TRBV7-2 and J is TRBJ1-3; D unclear. Germline assignment: CDR1 SGHTA and CDR2 FQGNSA. Trimming removed 5 bases at V and 0 bases at J, with 8 bases between. The CDR3 has 14 residues. The CDR3 DNA reads as TGTGCCAGCAGCACCAAGATCTCTGGAAACACCATATATTTT. Protein sequence: CASSTKISGNTIYF.

CDR3: CASSWDRGRGNTIYF. As DNA, the CDR3 is TGTGCCAGCAGTTGGGACAGGGGGCGGGGAAACACCATATATTTT. The V call is TRBV28, the J call TRBJ1-3, with TRBD1 matching over 12 bases. The V segment lost 4 bases and the J segment 4 bases; nucleotides outside the gene matches: 2. The germline CDR1 and CDR2 sequences are MDHEN and SYDVKM. This CDR3 region has 15 residues.

V gene TRBV11-3 combines with J gene TRBJ2-1; the D gene is possibly TRBD2 (5 bases). Germline lookup yields CDR1 SGHNT and CDR2 YENEEA. Trimming shortened V by 5 bases and J by 5 bases, and 10 bases separated the two germline ends. The length of the CDR3 is 13 residues. The CDR3 sequence is CASSPTRDNEQFF. In DNA, the CDR3 is TGTGCCAGCAGCCCAACTAGGGACAATGAGCAGTTCTTC.

The chain couples TRBV27 to TRBJ2-5, with D perhaps matching TRBD2 (5 bases). V was cut by 1 base and J by 1 base, with 10 bases left in between. This CDR3 comprises 15 residues. Looked up from germline, CDR1 is MNHEY and CDR2 is SMNVEV (reference sequence). The CDR3 region has the DNA TGTGCCAGCAGTTTATACCCGGGATCCCAAGAGACCCAGTACTTC. Amino acid sequence: CASSLYPGSQETQYF.